Listed below are T cell receptor beta chains from one sample, sequenced in a study of prognosis after radiotherapy for stage I lung cancer. MiXCR, applied by TCRdb to the multiplex PCR reads, yields one record per CDR3 protein. The profile covers about 12,000 distinct CDR3 sequences, with 45% to 65% appearing a single time and roughly 19% taken by the ten largest. The sequences come from PBMCs, collected before or after stereotactic body radiation therapy (not recorded which). These receptors were obtained from a donor of 50 years or more with non-small cell lung cancer. The CDR3 runs from the conserved cysteine through the conserved F or W. A D gene is named only where the DNA matches it firmly. For some rows the clone size is stated as once, few or many, or as a class when expanded; others skip it.

clone_size j_call d_call v_call cdr3_aa cdr3_nt
medium-sized TRBJ2-1 . TRBV3-1 CASSQDDQTEQFF TGTGCCAGCAGCCAAGATGACCAGACCGAGCAGTTCTTC
medium-sized TRBJ1-1 . TRBV12-3/TRBV12-4 CASSHNGYEAFF TGTGCCAGCAGTCATAACGGATACGAAGCTTTCTTT
. TRBJ2-1 TRBD2 TRBV6-1 CASVPPGVAGAPWSYNEQFF TGTGCCAGCGTCCCACCAGGTGTAGCGGGAGCCCCCTGGTCTTACAATGAGCAGTTCTTC
medium-sized TRBJ1-3 . TRBV19 CASRTGSDSGNTIYF TGTGCCAGCCGTACGGGGTCCGACTCTGGAAACACCATATATTTT
once TRBJ2-7 TRBD1 TRBV28 CASSPASRDRGAYEQYF TGTGCCAGCAGTCCAGCTTCCCGGGACAGGGGGGCCTACGAGCAGTACTTC
once TRBJ2-2 . TRBV7-2 CASSFSWNTGELFF TGTGCCAGCAGCTTTAGCTGGAACACCGGGGAGCTGTTTTTT
medium-sized TRBJ2-7 TRBD1 TRBV6-1 CASVWTVGSQGYEQYF TGTGCCAGCGTATGGACCGTCGGGTCACAGGGGTACGAGCAGTACTTC
. TRBJ2-7 . TRBV11-2 CASSLDYPLGGAYEQYF TGTGCCAGCAGCTTAGATTACCCCCTCGGCGGAGCCTACGAGCAGTACTTC
. TRBJ2-2 TRBD1 TRBV11-3 CASKGQGAIGELFF TGTGCCAGCAAGGGACAGGGGGCGATCGGGGAGCTGTTTTTT
many TRBJ2-3 TRBD2 TRBV4-1 CASSLGTSGSTDTQYF TGCGCCAGCAGCCTAGGGACTAGCGGAAGCACAGATACGCAGTATTTT
once TRBJ2-6 . TRBV3-1 CASSQENGRAVGANVLTF TGTGCCAGCAGCCAAGAAAACGGCAGGGCGGTTGGGGCCAACGTCCTGACTTTC
medium-sized TRBJ1-5 . TRBV19 CASSIRGGNQPQHF TGTGCCAGTAGTATCCGGGGCGGCAATCAGCCCCAGCATTTT
medium-sized TRBJ2-1 TRBD2 TRBV7-9 CASQTSWNDEQFF TGTGCCAGCCAGACTAGCTGGAATGATGAGCAGTTCTTC
medium-sized TRBJ2-2 . TRBV6-1 CASSEADTGELFF TGTGCCAGCAGTGAAGCGGACACCGGGGAGCTGTTTTTT
. TRBJ1-4 . TRBV20-1 CSASQGTTNEKLFF TGCAGTGCTAGCCAGGGAACAACTAATGAAAAACTGTTTTTT
medium-sized TRBJ1-3 . TRBV4-1 CASSQTRGNTIYF TGCGCCAGCAGCCAAACGCGGGGAAACACCATATATTTT
. TRBJ1-3 . TRBV5-1 CAIISNSGNTIYF TGCGCCATCATCTCAAACTCTGGAAACACCATATATTTT
medium-sized TRBJ2-1 TRBD1 TRBV24-1 CATSARGQGHYNEQFF TGTGCCACCAGTGCCCGGGGACAGGGGCATTACAATGAGCAGTTCTTC
medium-sized TRBJ1-6 . TRBV12-3/TRBV12-4 CASRASGQINSPLHF TGTGCCAGCAGAGCTAGCGGACAGATCAATTCACCCCTCCACTTT
many TRBJ2-7 . TRBV12-3/TRBV12-4 CASIGIFVEYEQYF TGTGCCAGCATCGGGATATTCGTTGAATACGAGCAGTACTTC
medium-sized TRBJ1-2 TRBD1 TRBV28 CASSTPTGGSYGYTF TGTGCCAGCAGTACCCCTACAGGGGGCAGCTATGGCTACACCTTC
. TRBJ1-2 . TRBV20-1 CSAQDRTTNYGYTF TGCAGTGCTCAGGACAGAACAACTAACTATGGCTACACCTTC
medium-sized TRBJ1-3 . TRBV11-2 CASRPSSGNTIYF TGTGCCAGCAGGCCGAGCTCTGGAAACACCATATATTTT
many TRBJ2-1 . TRBV7-9 CASSLDWGSYNEQFF TGTGCCAGCAGCCTCGACTGGGGCTCCTACAATGAGCAGTTCTTC
. TRBJ1-4 . TRBV28 CASSLSGPVVEKLFF TGTGCCAGCAGTTTATCTGGGCCAGTTGTCGAAAAACTGTTTTTT
medium-sized TRBJ1-2 TRBD1 TRBV11-1 CASSSDSNRDRGNGYTF TGTGCCAGCAGCTCAGACAGTAACCGGGACAGGGGGAATGGCTACACCTTC
medium-sized TRBJ2-7 TRBD1 TRBV11-1 CASRHTGTGVYEQYF TGTGCCAGCAGACACACCGGGACAGGAGTCTACGAGCAGTACTTC
. TRBJ2-1 TRBD2 TRBV12-3/TRBV12-4 CASSWGGRRNEQFF TGTGCCAGCAGTTGGGGCGGGAGGAGAAATGAGCAGTTCTTC
many TRBJ1-4 . TRBV14 CASSQEPDAATNEKLFF TGTGCCAGCAGCCAAGAACCCGACGCGGCAACTAATGAAAAACTGTTTTTT
. TRBJ2-3 TRBD2 TRBV6-1 CASSTGDVTSGTTQTPTDTQYF TGTGCCAGCTCTACGGGAGATGTGACTAGCGGGACCACACAAACACCCACAGATACGCAGTATTTT
. TRBJ1-6 . TRBV12-5 CASGSDRIYNSPLHF TGTGCTAGTGGCTCTGACAGGATTTATAATTCACCCCTCCACTTT
many TRBJ2-7 TRBD2 TRBV4-2 CASSQDLAGEEQYF TGTGCCAGCAGCCAAGACCTAGCGGGAGAAGAGCAGTACTTC
medium-sized TRBJ2-7 TRBD1 TRBV27 CASSFRQGSSYEQYF TGTGCCAGCAGTTTCCGACAGGGGAGTTCCTACGAGCAGTACTTC
once TRBJ2-7 TRBD1 TRBV4-2 CSISLRTGGEYEQYF TGTTCCATCAGCCTAAGGACAGGGGGCGAGTACGAGCAGTACTTC
medium-sized TRBJ2-7 TRBD1 TRBV28 CASSLSGQSYEQYF TGTGCCAGCAGTTTATCGGGACAGTCCTACGAGCAGTACTTC
many TRBJ2-2 TRBD2 TRBV4-1 CASSQVGLAGERPPGELFF TGCGCCAGCAGCCAAGTAGGACTAGCGGGAGAACGGCCGCCCGGGGAGCTGTTTTTT
. TRBJ1-1 . TRBV5-6 CASSLVLQEAFF TGTGCCAGCAGCTTGGTGTTGCAGGAAGCTTTCTTT
. TRBJ2-7 TRBD2 TRBV6-2/TRBV6-3 CASSYGASGGYEQYF TGTGCCAGCAGTTACGGTGCTAGCGGAGGCTACGAGCAGTACTTC
once TRBJ1-2 TRBD1 TRBV2 CASRDRGNYGYTF TGTGCCAGCAGAGACAGGGGGAACTATGGCTACACCTTC
medium-sized TRBJ2-1 . TRBV9 CASSVMGNEQFF TGTGCCAGCAGCGTAATGGGCAATGAGCAGTTCTTC
many TRBJ2-6 . TRBV14 CASSLQSGANVLTF TGTGCCAGCAGCCTCCAGAGTGGGGCCAACGTCCTGACTTTC
many TRBJ2-3 TRBD1 TRBV5-6 CASSQRTGIGDTQYF TGTGCCAGCAGCCAGCGGACAGGGATTGGAGATACGCAGTATTTT
. TRBJ2-2 . TRBV6-1 CASRENTGELFF TGTGCCAGCAGAGAAAACACCGGGGAGCTGTTTTTT
many TRBJ2-1 . TRBV5-5 CASSGISENEQFF TGTGCCAGCAGCGGCATTTCGGAGAACGAGCAGTTCTTC
many TRBJ2-1 . TRBV20-1 CSASGDFYNEQFF TGCAGTGCTAGCGGGGACTTCTACAATGAGCAGTTCTTC
many TRBJ2-5 TRBD2 TRBV11-2 CASSRRGEQPQETQYF TGTGCCAGCAGCCGCCGGGGGGAGCAGCCGCAAGAGACCCAGTACTTC
. TRBJ2-7 TRBD2 TRBV6-1 CASMSLAGGVGFYEQYF TGTGCCAGCATGTCACTAGCGGGAGGTGTCGGGTTCTACGAGCAGTACTTC
. TRBJ2-2 . TRBV27 CASQREAVTAELFF TGTGCCAGCCAAAGGGAGGCGGTAACCGCGGAGCTTTTTTTT
many TRBJ2-7 . TRBV5-6 CASSLVPDNYEQYF TGTGCCAGCAGCTTGGTCCCGGACAACTACGAGCAGTACTTC
. TRBJ2-7 . TRBV27 CASSPPGWVKQYF TGTGCCAGCAGTCCCCCAGGTTGGGTCAAGCAGTACTTC
. TRBJ1-2 . TRBV6-2/TRBV6-3 CASIYSGYGYTF TGTGCCAGCATCTACTCTGGGTACGGCTACACCTTC
. TRBJ2-7 . TRBV6-2/TRBV6-3 CASKGWSSYEQYF TGTGCCAGCAAAGGGTGGTCCTCCTACGAGCAGTACTTC
. TRBJ2-7 . TRBV5-1 CASSSSDRVLGYEQYF TGCGCCAGCAGCTCTTCGGACCGAGTCCTAGGCTACGAGCAGTACTTC